Here is one TCR beta chain with its context. This entry is derived from a study of blood T cell repertoires in COVID-19. Across the study: In each case, the material was cDNA or gDNA derived from T cells, B-cell-depleted T cells, or PBMCs.

The CDR3 is 16 amino acids. Produced via immunoSEQ multiplex PCR; TCRdb's table is partial and in-frame only. Of approximately 130,000 clones in the sample, over 70% are singletons; the top ten hold about 2.5%. Material for sequencing was peripheral blood. The clonotype was recovered from a man aged 50-59 years with active COVID-19. The chain couples TRBV21-1 to TRBJ1-3. TRBV21-1 is reported as a pseudogene. Here the CDR3 reads CASSKEEGTNGNTIYF. CDR3 in DNA: TGTGCCAGCAGCAAAGAAGAGGGAACTAATGGAAACACCATATATTTT.